This record covers a single T cell receptor (beta chain). This record comes from a study of control samples from healthy donors and cancer patients. Repertoires were generated with immunoSEQ multiplex PCR, while TCRdb's copy carries only in-frame clones and drops some. The sample has roughly 160,000 clones; about 90% are singletons. The germline gives CDR1 LGHDT, CDR2 YNNKEL (reference sequence). Trimming took 0 bases from V and 0 from J, leaving 5 bases between them. This CDR3 is 14 amino acids long. The clonotype comes from a woman aged 25 to 45 in good health. The chain carries TRBV3-1 (or the pseudogene TRBV3-2) and TRBJ1-1; D is uncertain. The specimen sequenced was blood. The CDR3 here is CASSQDQVNTEAFF. Here the CDR3 DNA reads TGTGCCAGCAGCCAAGATCAGGTGAACACTGAAGCTTTCTTT.